This TCR beta chain was sequenced during a study of read filtering for tumor transcriptome and immune sequencing (dated by TCRdb to about 2020). For context, the study as a whole: The cohort consisted of some 16 male and under 15 female patients, with a mean age of 65.9 years and an age range of about 40 to 85. Whole-transcriptome libraries were prepared with the TruSeq RNA Access Library Prep Kit after DNase treatment. The study compared TCR repertoires from targeted immune repertoire sequencing and bulk whole-transcriptome sequencing run on the same bone marrow samples. A main aim was a read-filtering strategy for immune repertoire data, specifically whether clonotypes supported by a single read should be removed. Under revised international staging, about 8 patients fell into R-ISS I, 15 or so into R-ISS II and about 7 into R-ISS III. Per sample, about 4.05 to 10.27 million TCR-region mapped reads were obtained with IR-seq, compared with only about 85 to 1273 with RNA-seq.

Broad study findings and their caveats: Compared with RNA-seq, IR-seq captured clonotypes at much greater depth and more reliably, and a smaller IR-seq throughput was enough to identify most of the shared clonotypes. Single-read clonotypes made up about four fifths of clonotypes but roughly 3.5% of total reads in IR-seq, and 74.6% of clonotypes and roughly 48% of reads in RNA-seq. The correlation between IR-seq and RNA-seq shared clonotype proportions rose when single-read clonotypes were removed. Rather than purified T cells, the sorted CD138-negative fraction was a mixed bone marrow immune population.

Bone marrow was sampled from every patient at the time of active disease. Bone marrow mononuclear cells were isolated by Ficoll-Hypaque density gradient centrifugation. To remove myeloma plasma cells, the cells were labeled with CD138 magnetic microbeads on a MACS separator, and CD138-negative cells were then collected by negative selection. Purity of the isolated cells was checked by flow cytometry on an Attune NxT using CD138 antibodies. TRIzol reagent was used to extract total RNA, and a NanoDrop spectrophotometer was used to quantify the extracted RNA. Paired RNA-seq and IR-seq were performed on each patient's CD138-negative bone marrow sample. This clonotype appeared many times. What this receptor recognizes is not known. No qualities accompany the bases; no much larger clone lies one base away. Inclusive of the bounding cysteine and phenylalanine, the CDR3 is 12 residues long. The entry retains the CDR3 DNA only, 36 bases that are in frame from base 1. CDR1 DFQATT and CDR2 SNEGSKA were looked up in the germline V gene (reference sequence). The junction carries 8 bases between V and J, which are trimmed by 5 bases and 1 base respectively.

Starting from 400 to 450 ng RNA, TCR libraries were constructed with the Immunoverse kit using molecular barcoded adaptors that cover the alpha/delta and beta/gamma chains. TCR library preparation used the same RNA that went into transcriptome sequencing. TCR libraries were sequenced on an Illumina HiSeq 4000 with 2 x 150 cycles. In the paper's pipeline: Using MiXCR, which included quality filtering and error correction, TCR reads were aligned to human V, D, J and C references and then assembled into CDR3 clonotypes. The tcR package in R was used to analyze clonotype counts and gene usage diversity. Raw mapping reads were checked after the RNA-seq reads had been mapped by STAR aligner version 2.5.3a onto the human GRCh37 genome. To test how sequencing depth affected the clonotypes detected, IR-seq fastq files were randomly downsampled with Seqtk 1.3. Clones were called with MiXCR by TCRdb after fastp trimmed the public reads at Q25, and only in-frame beta chains were retained. Duplicate CDR3 protein sequences are folded into a single record with the most common DNA and genes. The authors' filters were not applied to this entry. The sample table contains tens of thousands of distinct CDR3 sequences; only one count was recorded for approximately 18% of them. 15% to 17% of the sample is in the top ten clones.

The rearrangement joined TRBV20-1 to TRBJ1-1, with the D gene uncertain. The sequenced sample consisted of a population of CD138-negative cells sorted from bone marrow. The cell subset or site label, as the study defines it: bone marrow mononuclear cells depleted of CD138+ plasma/myeloma cells by negative magnetic selection. The TCR sequence derives from a donor aged 40 or older with multiple myeloma. The DNA sequence reads TGCAGTGCTTTCAGAGGGAACACTGAAGCTTTCTTT. Protein translation: CSAFRGNTEAFF.